Following are 17 T cell receptor beta chains from one sample sequenced in a study of T-cell memory formation after mild COVID-19. MiXCR was run by TCRdb on the 5' RACE reads, yielding one entry per CDR3 protein. The sample carries approximately 580,000 distinct CDR3 sequences, around 20% recorded once. Sequenced material: PBMCs or a T cell subset sorted from them (not recorded which). The receptors come from an adult woman who had mild COVID-19 (a few samples of this study predate the infection). Cell type and time point are not known.

This clonotype has ten or more counts. This sequence joins TRBV5-1 and TRBJ2-1, with a weak D call TRBD2 (6 bases). Germline CDR1 reads SGHRS; CDR2 reads YFSETQ. This CDR3 has 14 residues. The ends were cut back, 4 bases at V and 7 bases at J, with 15 bases in the middle. CDR3 DNA: TGCGCCAGCAGCATGAGGACTGGGGGGAATGAGCAGTTCTTC. Its protein product is CASSMRTGGNEQFF.

This clonotype has ten or more counts. The V and J genes are TRBV29-1 and TRBJ1-1, with no clear D. With 6 bases removed from V and 3 bases from J, the gap between germline ends came to 20 bases. This CDR3 has 15 amino acids. Germline assignment: CDR1 SQVTM and CDR2 ANQGSEA. The CDR3 DNA reads as TGCAGCGTCGTGAAAAGGGCTGGAAGGGACACTGAAGCTTTCTTT. Its protein is CSVVKRAGRDTEAFF.

This clonotype was seen at least ten times. The chain combines TRBV11-2 with TRBJ2-5, with D maybe TRBD2 (5 bases). CDR3 length: 14 residues. Germline V gene lookup returns CDR1 SGHAT and CDR2 FQNNGV. V dropped 5 bases and J dropped 0 bases, with 10 bases sitting between them. The CDR3 DNA reads as TGTGCCAGCAGCGCAGGACTCGACCAAGAGACCCAGTACTTC. Translating gives CASSAGLDQETQYF.

The chain combines TRBV3-1 with TRBJ2-7, with a tentative D call TRBD2 (7 bases). V lost 0 bases and J lost 7, with 13 bases in between. The CDR3 covers 14 residues. Germline CDR1 reads LGHDT; CDR2 reads YNNKEL (reference sequence). The CDR3 nucleotides read TGTGCCAGCAGCCAAGATCGTGGGAGGGGGGAGCAGTACTTC. Translated, it gives CASSQDRGRGEQYF.

The rearrangement joins TRBV29-1 to TRBJ2-1, with 11 bases lining up with TRBD2. Germline loops: CDR1 SQVTM, CDR2 ANQGSEA. The CDR3 covers 14 residues. The ends lost 6 bases at V and 9 bases at J; junction bases unmatched: 10. The CDR3 region is CSVIRGSGRVEQFF. The CDR3 DNA reads TGCAGCGTCATACGGGGTAGCGGGAGGGTTGAGCAGTTCTTC.

The chain has TRBV28 and TRBJ2-5, with 7 bases aligning to TRBD2. The CDR3 sequence is 15 residues long. The trim removed 4 bases at V and 2 bases at J, leaving 7 bases unmatched. In germline, CDR1 is MDHEN, CDR2 SYDVKM. Here the CDR3 DNA reads TGTGCCAGCAGTTCCTTTGGGGGAGGGCAAGAGACCCAGTACTTC. It specifies CASSSFGGGQETQYF.

V gene TRBV29-1 combines with J gene TRBJ1-4, with D perhaps matching TRBD1 (5 bases). V was pared by 5 bases and J by 4 bases, with 14 bases between. The CDR3 has 14 amino acids. The germline V gene has CDR1 SQVTM and CDR2 ANQGSEA. The CDR3 DNA sequence: TGCAGCGTTCTACGCAGGGATCTTAATGAAAAACTGTTTTTT. Encoded protein: CSVLRRDLNEKLFF.

V usage is TRBV20-1 and J usage is TRBJ2-5; 8 nucleotides match TRBD2. Trimming removed 2 bases from V and 4 bases from J; junction bases left unmatched: 12. The CDR3 runs to 16 residues. Germline CDR1 is DFQATT and CDR2 is SNEGSKA (reference sequence). CDR3 bases: TGCAGTGCTAGACGGGAGCGGGGGTTGTCGGGAGAGACCCAGTACTTC. This sequence encodes CSARRERGLSGETQYF.

This clonotype showed up just a few times. V gene TRBV30 combines with J gene TRBJ1-5; D is ambiguous. This CDR3 is 13 amino acids long. The V and J ends lost 6 bases and 4 bases respectively, with 13 bases between them. CDR1 and CDR2 (germline): GTSNPN, SVGIG (reference sequence). Here the CDR3 reads CACNRDQNQPQHF. The DNA for the CDR3 is TGTGCCTGTAACCGAGACCAAAATCAGCCCCAGCATTTT.

The J gene is TRBJ1-1, the V gene TRBV20-1; D remains unclear. This CDR3 spans 13 amino acids. V lost 3 bases, J lost 4 bases, and 12 bases lay in between. Germline V CDR1 and CDR2: DFQATT, SNEGSKA (reference sequence). This CDR3 is CSASPWVITEAFF. The CDR3 DNA reads as TGCAGTGCTAGTCCCTGGGTCATCACTGAAGCTTTCTTT.

This clonotype was observed a few times. This chain links TRBV7-9 with TRBJ1-1, with unresolved D. The germline CDR1 and CDR2 sequences are SEHNR and FQNEAQ (reference sequence). The CDR3 is 15 amino acids. Trimming took 5 bases from V and 4 from J, leaving 17 bases between them. The CDR3 region is CASSPRAFESTEAFF. The CDR3 DNA reads TGTGCCAGCAGCCCACGGGCTTTCGAGAGCACTGAAGCTTTCTTT.

V is TRBV29-1 and J is TRBJ2-7, with 7 bases that match TRBD2. Germline-derived CDR1 and CDR2 are SQVTM and ANQGSEA. The CDR3 consists of 12 residues. Trimming took 6 bases from V and 3 from J; bases not matched to a gene: 5. This CDR3 reads CSVELARYEQYF. In nucleotides, the CDR3 is TGCAGCGTAGAACTAGCGCGCTACGAGCAGTACTTC.

CDR3 amino acids: CASSAGTAPTDTQYF. The CDR3 DNA sequence: TGTGCCAGCAGCGCCGGGACAGCCCCTACAGATACGCAGTATTTT. This chain joins TRBV7-7 and TRBJ2-3; TRBD1 matches at 7 bases. Per the germline V gene, CDR1 is SSHAT and CDR2 is FNYEAQ (reference sequence). V lost 5 bases and J lost 3; bases outside the gene matches: 8. This CDR3 has 15 residues.

The J gene is TRBJ2-4, the V gene TRBV4-3; 11 bases line up with TRBD1. In germline, CDR1 is LGHNA, CDR2 YSLEER. The CDR3 is made up of 13 amino acids. J gave up 8 bases and V 4 bases, and 1 base lay outside the gene matches. Here the CDR3 reads CASSRDRGDIQYF. The CDR3 coding sequence is TGCGCCAGCAGCCGGGACAGGGGGGACATTCAGTACTTC.

The chain joins TRBV12-3 or TRBV12-4 to TRBJ2-5; D tentatively fits TRBD1 or TRBD2 (5 bases each). V lost 5 bases and J 5 bases, leaving 12 bases between the germline ends. The CDR3 loop spans 13 amino acids. In nucleotides, the CDR3 is TGTGCCAGCAGTCTCCGGGACCGTGAGACCCAGTACTTC. Translating gives CASSLRDRETQYF.

The chain combines TRBV5-6 with TRBJ1-6, with 7 bases matching TRBD1. The trim removed 4 bases at V and 5 bases at J, leaving 6 bases unmatched. Germline-derived CDR1 and CDR2 are SGHDT and YYEEEE. The CDR3 totals 15 residues. The CDR3 DNA follows: TGTGCCAGCAGCGCGGGACAGTCCGATAATTCACCCCTCCACTTT. Translation: CASSAGQSDNSPLHF. The entire variable domain, with the rest obtained from reference TRBV5-6 and TRBJ1-6, is as follows: DAGVTQSPTHLIKTRGQQVTLRCSPKSGHDTVSWYQQALGQGPQFIFQYYEEEERQRGNFPDRFSGHQFPNYSSELNVNALLLGDSALYLCASSAGQSDNSPLHFGNGTRLTVT.

This clonotype has more than one count but fewer than ten. The rearrangement joins TRBV12-3 or TRBV12-4 to TRBJ1-1, with 7 positions matching TRBD1. The CDR3 has 16 amino acids. J was trimmed by 4 bases and V by 5 bases; bases with no gene match: 13. CDR3 coding DNA: TGTGCCAGCAGTCGGAAGGGGACAGTTTGGCCCACTGAAGCTTTCTTT. Translated, it gives CASSRKGTVWPTEAFF.